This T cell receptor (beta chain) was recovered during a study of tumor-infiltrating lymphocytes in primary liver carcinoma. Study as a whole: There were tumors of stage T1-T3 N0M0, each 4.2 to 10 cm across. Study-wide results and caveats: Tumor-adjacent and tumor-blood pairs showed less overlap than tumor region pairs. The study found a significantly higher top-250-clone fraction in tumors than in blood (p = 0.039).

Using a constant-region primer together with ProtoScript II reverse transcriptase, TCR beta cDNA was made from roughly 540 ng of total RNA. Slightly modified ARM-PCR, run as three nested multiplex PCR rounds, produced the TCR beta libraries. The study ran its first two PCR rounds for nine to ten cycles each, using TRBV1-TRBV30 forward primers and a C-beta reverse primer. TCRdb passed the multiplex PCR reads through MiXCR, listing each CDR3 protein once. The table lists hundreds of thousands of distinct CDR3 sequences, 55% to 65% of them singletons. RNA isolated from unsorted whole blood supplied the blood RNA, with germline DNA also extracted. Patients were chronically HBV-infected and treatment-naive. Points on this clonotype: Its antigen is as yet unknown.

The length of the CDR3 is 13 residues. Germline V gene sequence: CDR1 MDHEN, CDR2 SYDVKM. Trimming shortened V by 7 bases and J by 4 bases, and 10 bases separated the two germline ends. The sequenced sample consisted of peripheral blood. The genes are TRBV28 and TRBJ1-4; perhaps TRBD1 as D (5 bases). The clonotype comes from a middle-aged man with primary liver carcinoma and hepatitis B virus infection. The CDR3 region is CASKGRSNEKLFF. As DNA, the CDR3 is TGTGCCAGCAAGGGACGGAGTAATGAAAAACTGTTTTTT.